The source of this T cell receptor (beta chain) is a study of T cells after yellow fever vaccination. V was clipped by 5 bases and J by 9 bases, with 23 bases between them. The CDR3 extends over 16 amino acids. CDR1 and CDR2 (germline): SGHTA, FQGNSA. MiXCR was run by TCRdb on the 5' RACE reads, yielding one entry per CDR3 protein. The table includes some 500,000 distinct CDR3 sequences, roughly 14% detected once. This clonotype was detected a few times. The sequence derives from a man aged 30 to 45 who received the YFV17D yellow fever vaccine. J is TRBJ1-3 and V is TRBV7-2; maybe TRBD1 (5 bases). Sequencing was performed on PBMCs, taken on the day of the yellow fever booster vaccination. The CDR3 spells CASSPQSGPPVTTIYF. The CDR3 bases are TGTGCCAGCAGCCCACAGTCAGGGCCCCCGGTGACCACCATATATTTT.